The 15 T cell receptor beta chains reported below all come from one sample, sequenced in a study of chemoradiotherapy in HPV16-positive cancers. Sequencing was performed with immunoSEQ multiplex PCR; in TCRdb, only in-frame clones are kept and a portion is missing. The sample records approximately 30,000 clones, around 83% being singletons. The material was blood, obtained from a patient who underwent chemoradiotherapy. Every receptor here comes from a human donor with HPV-associated anogenital cancer.

This clone was seen only a few times. The J gene is TRBJ2-7, the V gene TRBV7-9, with D maybe TRBD2 (7 bases). Germline V gives CDR1 SEHNR, CDR2 FQNEAQ (reference sequence). Trimming cost V 5 bases and J 3 bases, with 11 bases left between them. The length of the CDR3 is 13 residues. CDR3 sequence (DNA): TGTGCCAGCAGCCCGGGGGGCCTCTACGAGCAGTACTTC. Translated: CASSPGGLYEQYF.

V usage is TRBV7-9 and J usage is TRBJ2-5, with 8 bases that match TRBD1. CDR3 size: 18 residues. Trimming at V came to 6 bases and at J to 1 base, leaving 16 bases not matched to a gene. From germline, CDR1 is SEHNR and CDR2 FQNEAQ (reference sequence). CDR3 sequence reads: CASRPGQGDTVSQETQYF. The CDR3, as DNA: TGTGCCAGCAGACCAGGACAGGGAGATACCGTTAGCCAAGAGACCCAGTACTTC.

J is TRBJ1-3 and V is TRBV11-2, with 8 bases identical to TRBD1. Germline loops: CDR1 SGHAT, CDR2 FQNNGV. CDR3 length: 17 amino acids. V trimming: 6 bases; J trimming: 0 bases; junction bases outside the gene matches: 10. CDR3 sequence (DNA): TGTGCCAGCAGTTGGACCGGGACAGGAGACTCTGGAAACACCATATATTTT. As protein: CASSWTGTGDSGNTIYF. Complete variable domain (other parts from reference TRBV11-2 and TRBJ1-3): EAGVAQSPRYKIIEKRQSVAFWCNPISGHATLYWYQQILGQGPKLLIQFQNNGVVDDSQLPKDRFSAERLKGVDSTLKIQPAKLEDSAVYLCASSWTGTGDSGNTIYFGEGSWLTVV.

This clone was seen more than once but under ten times. V and J are TRBV6-5 and TRBJ2-7, with 8 bases aligning to TRBD1. Germline CDR1 is MNHEY and CDR2 is SVGAGI. The V and J ends lost 5 bases and 4 bases, in that order; junction bases with no gene match: 10. The CDR3 totals 15 residues. This CDR3 reads CASSRLGQGGYEQYF. In DNA, the CDR3 is TGTGCCAGCAGTCGCCTCGGACAGGGCGGTTACGAGCAGTACTTC.

This chain connects TRBV27 to TRBJ2-6; D is possibly TRBD1 (6 bases). The V gene lost 3 bases and the J gene lost 0 bases, with 21 bases spanning the gap. The CDR3 totals 20 residues. Germline V gene sequence: CDR1 MNHEY, CDR2 SMNVEV (reference sequence). This CDR3 reads CASSFRTFSMGASGANVLTF. The CDR3 nucleotides read TGTGCCAGCAGTTTTAGGACATTTTCCATGGGGGCCTCTGGGGCCAACGTCCTGACTTTC.

The chain is built from TRBV19 and TRBJ1-4; no firm D call. This CDR3 comprises 14 residues. Germline V gene sequence: CDR1 LNHDA, CDR2 SQIVND (reference sequence). Trimming cost V 3 bases and J 7 bases, with 12 bases left between them. CDR3 nucleotides: TGTGCCAGTAGTATCCGGACCGGGAGTGAAAAACTGTTTTTT. Translation gives CASSIRTGSEKLFF.

The chain uses TRBV7-6 and TRBJ2-7; possible D gene TRBD1, 6 bases. The length of the CDR3 is 13 residues. V gave up 3 bases and J gave up 3 bases, with 9 bases separating them. The V gene's germline CDR1 is SGHVS and CDR2 FNYEAQ. CDR3: CASSFGQSYEQYF. DNA for the CDR3: TGTGCCAGCAGCTTCGGACAGAGCTACGAGCAGTACTTC.

This chain connects TRBV19 to TRBJ1-4; D unresolved. The germline gives CDR1 LNHDA, CDR2 SQIVND (reference sequence). The V end was cut by 5 bases, the J end by 13 bases, with 17 bases between. The CDR3 runs 13 residues. This CDR3 is CASSRGRPPRLFF. The CDR3, as DNA: TGTGCCAGTAGTCGAGGAAGACCGCCGCGACTGTTTTTT.

The V gene is TRBV27, the J gene TRBJ2-2; D not certain. Per germline, CDR1 MNHEY and CDR2 SMNVEV (reference sequence). The CDR3 covers 14 residues. Trimming left V 0 bases short and J 5 bases short, with 7 bases between. CDR3 protein: CASSLSMETGELFF. The CDR3 bases are TGTGCCAGCAGTTTATCGATGGAAACCGGGGAGCTGTTTTTT.

This clone was detected only a few times. The chain carries TRBV7-5 and TRBJ1-6. TRBV7-5 is tagged as a pseudogene. The CDR3 totals 11 residues. CDR3 coding DNA: TGTGTCAGAAGCCCTAATTCACCCCTCCACTTT. Protein sequence: CVRSPNSPLHF.

The chain links TRBV18 to TRBJ2-3; the D gene is possibly TRBD1 (7 bases). Trimming cost V 2 bases and J 3 bases, with 12 bases left between them. The length of the CDR3 is 15 residues. Per the germline V gene, CDR1 is KGHSH and CDR2 is LQKENI. This chain's CDR3 is CASSPGAGGTDTQYF. In DNA, the CDR3 is TGTGCCAGCTCACCAGGGGCAGGGGGGACAGATACGCAGTATTTT. Looking up the rest from reference TRBV18 and TRBJ2-3 gives the full variable domain: NAGVMQNPRHLVRRRGQEARLRCSPMKGHSHVYWYRQLPEEGLKFMVYLQKENIIDESGMPKERFSAEFPKEGPSILRIQQVVRGDSAAYFCASSPGAGGTDTQYFGPGTRLTVL.

The V and J genes are TRBV7-6 and TRBJ2-3; D might be TRBD1 (6 bases). The V gene's germline CDR1 is SGHVS and CDR2 FNYEAQ. V dropped 4 bases and J dropped 2 bases, with 13 bases sitting between them. The CDR3 contains 15 residues. CDR3 amino acids: CASSWGGGYTDTQYF. The CDR3 nucleotides are TGTGCCAGCAGCTGGGGTGGGGGCTACACAGATACGCAGTATTTT.

This clone occurred once. The V and J genes are TRBV6-5 and TRBJ2-5; the D gene is possibly TRBD1 (5 bases). The CDR3 runs 12 residues. V was cut by 4 bases and J by 6 bases, with 9 bases left in between. Germline loops: CDR1 MNHEY, CDR2 SVGAGI. In DNA form, the CDR3 reads TGTGCCAGCAGTTCTCAGGGAAAGACCCAGTACTTC. Amino acids: CASSSQGKTQYF.

This rearrangement joins TRBV19 to TRBJ2-2; D ambiguous. The CDR3 extends over 13 amino acids. Germline CDR1 and CDR2: LNHDA and SQIVND (reference sequence). V was shortened by 4 bases and J by 1 base, with 4 bases between the two germline ends. This CDR3 reads CASSKLNTGELFF. The CDR3 DNA sequence: TGTGCCAGTAGTAAGTTGAACACCGGGGAGCTGTTTTTT.

DNA for the CDR3: TGCGCCAGCAGTCAACCGGCACCAAAAAAAGCTTTCTTT. It translates to CASSQPAPKKAFF. The chain is built from TRBV23-1 and TRBJ1-1, with D unresolved. TRBV23-1 is noted as an ORF with a role that remains uncertain. V lost 2 bases to trimming and J lost 9 bases, with 13 bases between them. The CDR3 spans 13 residues.